What follows are 10 T cell receptor beta chains derived from one specimen sequenced in a study of cytomegalovirus exposure and HLA in healthy donors. The PCR contained 60 Vbeta and 13 Jbeta primers. Profiled with immunoSEQ multiplex PCR; TCRdb holds only in-frame clones, not every one. The sample yields roughly 150,000 clones, roughly 80% seen once. Sequencing was carried out using PBMCs. The receptor set was obtained from a woman between 45 and 65 years old in good health and CMV-seropositive.

The V gene is TRBV29-1, the J gene TRBJ1-1, with a weak D call TRBD1 (5 bases). Trimming took 5 bases from V and 1 from J, leaving 14 bases between them. This CDR3 spans 14 amino acids. The germline V gene has CDR1 SQVTM and CDR2 ANQGSEA. CDR3 coding DNA: TGCAGCGTTCCGAGGACACTTCCGAACACTGAAGCTTTCTTT. It translates to CSVPRTLPNTEAFF.

The chain carries TRBV2 and TRBJ2-7; 9 nucleotides agree with TRBD2. Germline loops: CDR1 SNHLY, CDR2 FYNNEI. V was pared by 6 bases and J by 3 bases, with 6 bases of the junction left unmatched. The CDR3 consists of 14 residues. CDR3 protein: CASSRGGEGYEQYF. CDR3 nucleotides: TGTGCCAGCAGCCGCGGGGGGGAGGGCTACGAGCAGTACTTC.

V is TRBV5-4 and J is TRBJ2-7, with 8 bases lining up with TRBD1. The V and J ends lost 4 bases and 2 bases, in that order; junction bases with no gene match: 8. Germline-derived CDR1 and CDR2 are SGHNT and YYREEE (reference sequence). The CDR3 extends over 15 amino acids. CDR3 sequence: CASSHLGTGPYEQYF. The CDR3 nucleotides are TGTGCCAGCAGCCACCTGGGGACAGGTCCCTACGAGCAGTACTTC.

This chain joins TRBV7-2 and TRBJ2-7; TRBD2 might be the D (5 bases). CDR3 length equals 14 residues. Germline CDR1 SGHTA, CDR2 FQGNSA. Trimming stripped 1 base from V and 2 bases from J, with 9 bases between. CDR3 bases: TGTGCCAGCAGCTTAGATTTGCGGGCCTACGAGCAGTACTTC. Encoded protein: CASSLDLRAYEQYF.

The chain combines TRBV7-9 with TRBJ2-3; D is unclear. Germline CDR1 and CDR2: SEHNR and FQNEAQ (reference sequence). Trimming left V 1 base short and J 1 base short, with 9 bases between. The CDR3 covers 15 residues. The CDR3: CASSLGARGTDTQYF. The DNA of the CDR3 is TGTGCCAGCAGCTTAGGGGCGAGAGGCACAGATACGCAGTATTTT. The full variable domain, completed using reference TRBV7-9 and TRBJ2-3, is DTGVSQNPRHKITKRGQNVTFRCDPISEHNRLYWYRQTLGQGPEFLTYFQNEAQLEKSRLLSDRFSAERPKGSFSTLEIQRTEQGDSAMYLCASSLGARGTDTQYFGPGTRLTVL.

J is TRBJ2-7 and V is TRBV7-8; 8 bases fit TRBD1. V shed 5 bases and J 2 bases; nucleotides not matched to a gene: 8. The CDR3 extends over 15 amino acids. Germline loops: CDR1 SGHVS, CDR2 FQNEAQ. In nucleotides, the CDR3 is TGTGCCAGCAGCCTCAGGGGGCGGGGCCCCTACGAGCAGTACTTC. This gives the protein CASSLRGRGPYEQYF. Drawing the rest from reference TRBV7-8 and TRBJ2-7, the complete variable domain is GAGVSQSPRYKVAKRGQDVALRCDPISGHVSLFWYQQALGQGPEFLTYFQNEAQLDKSGLPSDRFFAERPEGSVSTLKIQRTQQEDSAVYLCASSLRGRGPYEQYFGPGTRLTVT.

This chain connects TRBV7-8 to TRBJ1-1, with D tentatively TRBD1 (5 bases). With 5 bases removed from V and 0 bases from J, the gap between germline ends came to 10 bases. The CDR3 is 14 residues long. Looked up from germline, CDR1 is SGHVS and CDR2 is FQNEAQ. Written as DNA, the CDR3 is TGTGCCAGCAGCCTGCGACAGATGAACACTGAAGCTTTCTTT. It specifies CASSLRQMNTEAFF.

This clone was seen once. The chain carries TRBV29-1 and TRBJ1-1, with 8 nucleotides matching TRBD1. Germline V gene sequence: CDR1 SQVTM, CDR2 ANQGSEA. After removal of 8 bases from V and 3 bases from J, the junction contained 14 bases not matched to a gene. CDR3 length equals 15 residues. CDR3 bases: TGCAGCCCCCCCCAGGGGCAGGGGGCTTACACTGAAGCTTTCTTT. It yields the protein CSPPQGQGAYTEAFF.

The chain has TRBV2 and TRBJ2-2; tentative D call: TRBD1 (6 bases). Germline V gives CDR1 SNHLY, CDR2 FYNNEI. Trimming took 6 bases from V and 4 from J, leaving 15 bases between them. The CDR3 loop spans 15 amino acids. Here the CDR3 reads CASRTGTKGTGELFF. The CDR3 DNA reads TGTGCCAGCAGAACAGGGACCAAGGGCACCGGGGAGCTGTTTTTT.

This sequence joins TRBV6-5 and TRBJ1-6, with TRBD1 matching over 9 bases. V shed 8 bases, J shed 5 bases, and the junction held 4 bases outside the gene matches. CDR3 length equals 14 residues. Per germline, CDR1 MNHEY and CDR2 SVGAGI. The CDR3 bases are TGTGCCAGCCAGAGGACAGGGGATAATTCACCCCTCCACTTT. Translation gives CASQRTGDNSPLHF.